This T cell receptor beta chain was profiled in a study of T cells in tumors after PD-1 blockade. Study-level background: During anti-PD-1 treatment, some patients continued daily vismodegib 150 mg. Findings and limits, study-wide: Clonal replacement was seen across treatment, not between pre-treatment samples.

Generated by immunoSEQ multiplex PCR, the TCRdb table keeps only in-frame clones and is missing some. Of 3,500 to 4,500 clones in the sample, roughly two thirds were seen once. Site-matched primary tumor biopsies were taken before and after PD-1 blockade. As concerns this clone: Its antigen is still unknown.

This receptor was identified in a human donor with basal cell carcinoma. The material was tumor tissue, obtained before anti-PD-1 treatment.

The DNA for the CDR3 is TGTGCCAGCAGCCTTCGGGACAGGGGTTTTGCCGGGGAGCTGTTTTTT. Amino acids: CASSLRDRGFAGELFF. The rearrangement links TRBV9 to TRBJ2-2, with TRBD1 matching over 10 bases. The CDR3 has 16 amino acids. The V gene's germline CDR1 is SGDLS and CDR2 YYNGEE. The V and J ends lost 4 bases and 6 bases, in that order; junction bases with no gene match: 9.